This T cell receptor beta chain derives from a study of blood T cell repertoires in COVID-19. This clone came up a few times. Clones were sequenced by immunoSEQ multiplex PCR, and TCRdb holds only the in-frame ones, with some missing. The data show about 300,000 clones, with under 90% seen just once and about 1.8% held by the top ten. Germline CDR1 SGHKS, CDR2 YYEKEE (reference sequence). V dropped 0 bases and J dropped 4 bases, with 10 bases sitting between them. The CDR3 has 14 residues. This sequence joins TRBV5-5 and TRBJ1-1; the D gene is possibly TRBD1 (5 bases). This sequence originates from a middle-aged woman who had recovered from COVID-19. The sample taken for sequencing was PBMCs or T cells enriched from blood (not recorded which). CDR3 coding DNA: TGTGCCAGCAGCTTGGTTGTAGGGGTCACTGAAGCTTTCTTT. Residues: CASSLVVGVTEAFF.